Sequencing of this TCR beta chain was carried out in a study of shared clonotypes between healthy human individuals. Study-level findings and limits: A small donor pool kept down the genetic and exposure-history diversity that was represented.

Concerning this clone: The antigen is not known.

Deep-level running was used for the assay. Authors' methods: Because ImmunoSEQ provided only junction sequences with no quality scores, the filtering differed. The assay was immunoSEQ multiplex PCR, and TCRdb's table has in-frame clones only and misses some. Clonal size and the V and J genes are those of that table, whereas D and trimming came from the DNA. The sample lists some 1,900,000 clones; roughly 94% were seen once. In the naive CD8 group, cells lacked CD45RO and were positively selected for CCR7, so terminally differentiated effector memory CD45RA+ cells were left out. CDR3 length: 15 amino acids. Trimming took 6 bases from V and 4 from J, leaving 17 bases between them. Germline lookup yields CDR1 MNHEY and CDR2 SVGAGI.

The sequence was obtained from a man in his late teens or twenties in good health. The chain links TRBV6-5 to TRBJ2-3; D assignment may be TRBD1 or TRBD2 (6 bases each). Material: naive CD8+ T cells sorted from blood. In DNA form, the CDR3 reads TGTGCCAGCAGCCCCGGGGGCGGGTTAGCAGATACGCAGTATTTT. Encoded protein: CASSPGGGLADTQYF.